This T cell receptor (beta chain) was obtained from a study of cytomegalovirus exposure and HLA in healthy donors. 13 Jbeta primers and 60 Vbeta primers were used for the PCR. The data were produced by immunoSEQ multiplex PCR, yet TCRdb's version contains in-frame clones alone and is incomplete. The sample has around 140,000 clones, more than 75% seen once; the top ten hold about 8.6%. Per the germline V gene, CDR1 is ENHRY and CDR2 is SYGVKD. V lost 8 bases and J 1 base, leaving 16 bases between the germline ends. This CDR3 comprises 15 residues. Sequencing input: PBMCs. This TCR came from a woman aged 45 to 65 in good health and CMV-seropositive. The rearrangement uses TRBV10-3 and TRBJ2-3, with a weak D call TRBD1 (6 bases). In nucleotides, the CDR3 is TGTGCCATCCGCTCCCGGGACACCCGCACAGATACGCAGTATTTT. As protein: CAIRSRDTRTDTQYF.